This T cell receptor beta chain was identified in a study of CD8 T cells in Susac syndrome. Germline CDR1 is DFQATT and CDR2 is SNEGSKA (reference sequence). J was trimmed by 1 base and V by 1 base; bases with no gene match: 9. This CDR3 has 17 amino acids. It was with random hexamers that about 0.45 to 1 ug RNA was reverse transcribed. TCRdb analysed the immunoSEQ multiplex PCR reads with MiXCR anew, one entry per CDR3 protein. The sample comprises approximately 300,000 distinct CDR3 sequences, roughly 85% of which are singletons, and about 0.22% rests with the top ten. The chain links TRBV20-1 to TRBJ1-5, with 8 positions matching TRBD1. The sequence derives from a human donor with multiple sclerosis. The sequencing input was CD8+ T cells from PBMCs. DNA for the CDR3: TGCAGTGCTAGAGGGCTAACAGGGGGACGAAGCAATCAGCCCCAGCATTTT. Amino acid sequence: CSARGLTGGRSNQPQHF.